The 7 T cell receptor beta chains given below trace back to one sample, sequenced in a study of blood T cell repertoires in COVID-19. Produced via immunoSEQ multiplex PCR; TCRdb's table is partial and in-frame only. The table includes around 300,000 clones, around 90% detected once. The sequenced material came from PBMCs or T cells enriched from blood (not recorded which). The source of these receptors is a woman younger than 45 who had recovered from COVID-19.

The rearrangement joins TRBV5-6 to TRBJ2-1; the match to TRBD2 covers 7 bases. The CDR3 length is 16 residues. CDR1 and CDR2 (germline): SGHDT, YYEEEE. The trim removed 0 bases at V and 2 bases at J, leaving 5 bases unmatched. Written as DNA, the CDR3 is TGTGCCAGCAGCTTGGAAGGGAGGGGAACCTACAATGAGCAGTTCTTC. Amino acids: CASSLEGRGTYNEQFF.

The rearrangement joins TRBV5-1 to TRBJ2-3; TRBD2 agrees at 10 bases. The V segment lost 1 base and the J segment 1 base; nucleotides outside the gene matches: 0. The CDR3 spans 15 residues. Germline CDR1 reads SGHRS; CDR2 reads YFSETQ. The CDR3 loop reads CASSLSGRGTDTQYF. Written as DNA, the CDR3 is TGCGCCAGCAGCTTGAGCGGGAGGGGCACAGATACGCAGTATTTT.

The chain employs TRBV19 and TRBJ1-5; 7 positions agree with TRBD1. V shed 2 bases and J 1 base; nucleotides not matched to a gene: 5. CDR3 size: 16 residues. The germline CDR1 and CDR2 sequences are LNHDA and SQIVND (reference sequence). CDR3 protein: CASSIKTGKSNQPQHF. CDR3 coding DNA: TGTGCCAGTAGTATAAAGACAGGGAAGAGCAATCAGCCCCAGCATTTT. Filled out from reference TRBV19 and TRBJ1-5, the complete variable domain reads DGGITQSPKYLFRKEGQNVTLSCEQNLNHDAMYWYRQDPGQGLRLIYYSQIVNDFQKGDIAEGYSVSREKKESFPLTVTSAQKNPTAFYLCASSIKTGKSNQPQHFGDGTRLSIL.

This clone was counted only a few times. The V and J genes are TRBV28 and TRBJ1-6; TRBD1 agrees at 9 bases. V lost 4 bases, J lost 2 bases, and 6 bases stayed unmatched. This CDR3 region has 17 residues. From germline, CDR1 is MDHEN and CDR2 SYDVKM. The CDR3 region is CASSSPTGGPYNSPLHF. The CDR3 region has the DNA TGTGCCAGCAGTTCCCCGACAGGGGGGCCCTATAATTCACCCCTCCACTTT. The full variable domain, with the rest looked up from reference TRBV28 and TRBJ1-6, is DVKVTQSSRYLVKRTGEKVFLECVQDMDHENMFWYRQDPGLGLRLIYFSYDVKMKEKGDIPEGYSVSREKKERFSLILESASTNQTSMYLCASSSPTGGPYNSPLHFGNGTRLTVT.

This chain connects TRBV25-1 to TRBJ2-7, with 8 positions matching TRBD2. CDR3 length equals 13 residues. V was pared by 6 bases and J by 5 bases, with 6 bases of the junction left unmatched. The germline gives CDR1 MGHDK, CDR2 SYGVNS. CDR3 region: CASRLTGGDEQYF. The CDR3 coding sequence is TGTGCCAGCAGATTAACGGGAGGGGACGAGCAGTACTTC.

This chain connects TRBV5-1 to TRBJ2-4; 7 nucleotides align to TRBD1. Germline V CDR1 and CDR2: SGHRS, YFSETQ. V shed 1 base and J 0 bases; nucleotides not matched to a gene: 22. This CDR3 region has 22 residues. CDR3 region: CASSLRPITGTEDPLAKNIQYF. CDR3 bases: TGCGCCAGCAGCTTGCGACCCATTACCGGGACAGAAGATCCATTAGCCAAAAACATTCAGTACTTC.

This clone was counted once. J is TRBJ2-2 and V is TRBV5-1; no definite D call. Looked up from germline, CDR1 is SGHRS and CDR2 is YFSETQ. The length of the CDR3 is 14 residues. V shed 4 bases and J shed 6 bases, with 13 bases lying between them. The CDR3 sequence is CASSTPSHAGELFF. In nucleotides, the CDR3 is TGCGCCAGCAGCACGCCTTCACACGCCGGGGAGCTGTTTTTT.